This TCR beta chain was documented in a study of blood T cells in healthy people across ages. Study-wide results and caveats: Researchers report that TCR beta diversity correlated strongly with naive T cell percentage.

A J-beta primer mix and a sample-barcoded 5' primer were used in a second PCR of about 7 to 12 cycles. TCRdb used MiXCR to reprocess the 5' RACE reads, holding one entry per CDR3 protein. Altogether 750,000 to 850,000 distinct CDR3 sequences are present, approximately 25% being singletons, with the ten largest covering roughly 3.5%. This CDR3 has 14 residues. From germline, CDR1 is SGHVS and CDR2 FQNEAQ. V was clipped by 5 bases and J by 8 bases, with 19 bases between them. The people who gave samples were healthy Caucasians from Russia, aged roughly 6 to 100. As regards this clonotype: The antigen is unknown.

These data are also associated with another study on T cells of mothers and their children. This second study notes: The M1S primer of the second PCR added sample barcodes and 2-4 random nucleotides.

The chain couples TRBV7-8 to TRBJ2-7; the D gene is possibly TRBD1 (6 bases). Sequencing input: blood. This TCR was sampled from a boy aged 5-17 years in good health. CDR3 protein: CASSPWGPEVKQYF. CDR3 in DNA: TGTGCCAGCAGCCCATGGGGGCCGGAGGTTAAGCAGTACTTC.